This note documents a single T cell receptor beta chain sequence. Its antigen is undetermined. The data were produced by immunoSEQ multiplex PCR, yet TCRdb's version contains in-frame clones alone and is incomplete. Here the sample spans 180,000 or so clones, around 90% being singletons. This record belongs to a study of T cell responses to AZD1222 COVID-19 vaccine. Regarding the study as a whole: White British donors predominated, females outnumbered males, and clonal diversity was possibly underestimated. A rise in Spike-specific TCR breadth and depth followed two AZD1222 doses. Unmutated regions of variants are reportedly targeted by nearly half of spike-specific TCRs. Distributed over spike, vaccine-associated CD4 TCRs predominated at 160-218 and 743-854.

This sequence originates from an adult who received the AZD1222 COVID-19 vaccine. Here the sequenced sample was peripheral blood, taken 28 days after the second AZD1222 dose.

The CDR3 loop is CASRTGGSGYTF. In DNA, the CDR3 is TGTGCCAGCAGGACAGGGGGCTCTGGCTACACCTTC. The chain joins TRBV28 to TRBJ1-2; 10 nucleotides match TRBD1. This CDR3 comprises 12 residues. The trim removed 6 bases at V and 7 bases at J, leaving 2 bases unmatched. The germline CDR1 and CDR2 sequences are MDHEN and SYDVKM.